This T cell receptor (beta chain) is from a study of blood T cell repertoires in COVID-19. Study summary: T cells, B-cell-depleted T cells, or PBMCs supplied cDNA or gDNA.

Here immunoSEQ multiplex PCR was the method, and the copy in TCRdb shows in-frame clones only, minus some. The sample carries some 200,000 clones, about 85% recorded once. Germline CDR1 SNHLY, CDR2 FYNNEI. The V and J ends lost 5 bases and 7 bases, in that order; junction bases with no gene match: 9. CDR3 length equals 14 residues. Sample: peripheral blood. The clonotype comes from a man aged 55 to 69 with active or convalescent COVID-19. The rearrangement links TRBV2 to TRBJ1-2; 8 bases agree with TRBD1. CDR3 amino acids: CASSSRGLLGGYTF. The CDR3 DNA sequence: TGTGCCAGCAGTAGCAGGGGGCTACTCGGTGGCTACACCTTC.